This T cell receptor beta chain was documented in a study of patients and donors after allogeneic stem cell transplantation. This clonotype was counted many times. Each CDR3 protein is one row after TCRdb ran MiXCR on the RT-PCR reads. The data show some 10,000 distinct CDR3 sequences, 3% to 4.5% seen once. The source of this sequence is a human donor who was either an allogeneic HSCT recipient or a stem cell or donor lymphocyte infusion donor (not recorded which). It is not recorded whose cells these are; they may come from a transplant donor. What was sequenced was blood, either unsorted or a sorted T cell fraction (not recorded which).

This CDR3 is CASSTNQGGRADEQFF. The CDR3 nucleotides are TGTGCCAGCAGCACCAACCAGGGCGGCCGGGCTGATGAGCAGTTCTTC. The rearrangement links TRBV7-9 to TRBJ2-1, with D perhaps matching TRBD1 (5 bases). Per the germline V gene, CDR1 is SEHNR and CDR2 is FQNEAQ (reference sequence). V was clipped by 5 bases and J by 8 bases, with 22 bases between them. This CDR3 has 16 residues.